This T cell receptor (beta chain) is drawn from a study of blood T cell repertoires in COVID-19. This clone turned up a few times. Per germline, CDR1 MNHEY and CDR2 SVGAGI. The CDR3 contains 14 residues. Trimming stripped 2 bases from V and 5 bases from J, with 12 bases between. Libraries were prepared by immunoSEQ multiplex PCR; TCRdb keeps only in-frame clonotypes and omits some of them. The sample has over 300,000 clones; nearly 90% are singletons. Enrolled through a virtual design, the participants were between roughly 18 and 90 years of age and came from around 25 US areas. The material sequenced was PBMCs or T cells enriched from blood (not recorded which). The chain carries TRBV6-5 and TRBJ1-1; D remains ambiguous. This receptor was taken from a woman in her 30s who had recovered from COVID-19. The CDR3 sequence: CASSYSTTGTEAFF. In DNA, the CDR3 is TGTGCCAGCAGTTACAGCACCACGGGGACTGAAGCTTTCTTT.